This T cell receptor (beta chain) was recovered during a study of CD8 T cells in ankylosing spondylitis. General study results and limits: Clones linked to disease, bearing a CD8+ phenotype, were relatively rare in peripheral blood. The clones that were linked to disease were reported to be significantly enriched in matched synovial fluid samples from ankylosing spondylitis patients. Typical of ankylosing spondylitis blood, it appeared, was a TCR beta motif of under 10 highly homologous variants.

The germline gives CDR1 LNHNV, CDR2 YYDKDF (reference sequence). The CDR3 is 15 residues long. As the method for making TCR beta libraries, quantitative 5'-RACE with molecular barcodes was used. One entry per CDR3 protein results from TCRdb running MiXCR on the 5' RACE reads. The sample has about 240,000 distinct CDR3 sequences, around 8% seen once; the top ten hold around 5.1%. At least ten counts were recorded for this clonotype. Its antigen is unknown. One junction end disagrees with the germline gene, perhaps due to a read error. The clonotype originates from a female donor with ankylosing spondylitis or in good health (not recorded which). The material sequenced was blood, either unsorted or a sorted T cell fraction (not recorded which). This sequence joins TRBV15 and TRBJ2-3; D may be TRBD2 (5 bases). The CDR3 sequence is CATSREQDWGDTQYF. The CDR3 region has the DNA TGTGCCACCAGCCGAGAGCAGGACTGGGGAGATACGCAGTATTTT. Drawing the rest from reference TRBV15 and TRBJ2-3, the complete variable domain is DAMVIQNPRYQVTQFGKPVTLSCSQTLNHNVMYWYQQKSSQAPKLLFHYYDKDFNNEADTPDNFQSRRPNTSFCFLDIRSPGLGDTAMYLCATSREQDWGDTQYFGPGTRLTVL.